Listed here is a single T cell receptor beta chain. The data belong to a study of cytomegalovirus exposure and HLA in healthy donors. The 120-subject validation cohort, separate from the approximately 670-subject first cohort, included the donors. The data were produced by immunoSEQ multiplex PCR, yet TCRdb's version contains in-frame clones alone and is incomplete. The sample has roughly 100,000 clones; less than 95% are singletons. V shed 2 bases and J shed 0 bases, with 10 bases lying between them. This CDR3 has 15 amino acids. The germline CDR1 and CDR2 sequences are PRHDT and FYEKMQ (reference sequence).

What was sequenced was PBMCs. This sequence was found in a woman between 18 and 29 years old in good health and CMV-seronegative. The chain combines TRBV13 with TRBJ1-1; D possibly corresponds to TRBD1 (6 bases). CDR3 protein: CASSLSRGLNTEAFF. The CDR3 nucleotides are TGTGCCAGCAGCTTATCCAGGGGATTGAACACTGAAGCTTTCTTT.